Listed here are 27 T cell receptor beta chains from one sample, sequenced in a study of PD-L1 blockade in urothelial cancer. Data came from immunoSEQ multiplex PCR; TCRdb stores just in-frame clones and leaves some out. The sample holds about 81,000 clones, roughly nine tenths seen once. As for time point: pretreatment peripheral blood. The sequencing here drew on PBMCs, taken around atezolizumab (anti-PD-L1) treatment. These receptors were collected from a woman aged 80 or over with urothelial cancer.

The gene calls are TRBV11-3 and TRBJ2-1, with 12 positions matching TRBD2. This CDR3 region has 16 residues. Unmatched junction bases numbered 8, after V lost 6 bases and J lost 5 bases. The germline V gene encodes CDR1 SGHNT and CDR2 YENEEA. CDR3 bases: TGTGCCAGCAGTCCTAGCGGGAGGGCCGTAGACAATGAGCAGTTCTTC. This gives the protein CASSPSGRAVDNEQFF.

This chain joins TRBV7-9 and TRBJ2-3; 7 bases fit TRBD1. Germline V gene sequence: CDR1 SEHNR, CDR2 FQNEAQ (reference sequence). The V and J ends lost 5 bases and 6 bases, in that order; junction bases with no gene match: 14. The CDR3 contains 16 residues. CDR3 DNA sequence: TGTGCCAGCAGCCAAACGGACAGGCCCTTCTCCGATACGCAGTATTTT. Protein sequence: CASSQTDRPFSDTQYF.

The DNA for the CDR3 is TGTGCCAGCAGCCAAGATCCGCGGGAGACCTACAATGAGCAGTTCTTC. Its protein is CASSQDPRETYNEQFF. The chain couples TRBV14 to TRBJ2-1, with 7 bases aligning to TRBD2. This CDR3 region has 16 residues. The trim removed 0 bases at V and 2 bases at J, leaving 4 bases unmatched. Germline V gives CDR1 SGHDN, CDR2 FVKESK.

This chain's CDR3 is CASSVAPTSGTSTDTQYF. CDR3 in DNA: TGTGCCAGCAGCGTAGCCCCGACTAGCGGGACTAGCACAGATACGCAGTATTTT. The V and J genes are TRBV9 and TRBJ2-3; 11 positions agree with TRBD2. Germline CDR1 reads SGDLS; CDR2 reads YYNGEE. This CDR3 spans 18 amino acids. J lost 0 bases, V lost 0 bases, and 6 bases had no gene match.

This chain connects TRBV5-1 to TRBJ2-1; 7 bases are a match to TRBD2. CDR3 size: 15 residues. Germline values: CDR1 SGHRS, CDR2 YFSETQ. The ends lost 1 base at V and 8 bases at J; junction bases unmatched: 9. CDR3 DNA: TGCGCCAGCAGCTTGACGGGAGGAACGCCGCATGAGCAGTTCTTC. Its protein product is CASSLTGGTPHEQFF. Using reference TRBV5-1 and TRBJ2-1 for the parts outside the CDR3, the full variable domain is KAGVTQTPRYLIKTRGQQVTLSCSPISGHRSVSWYQQTPGQGLQFLFEYFSETQRNKGNFPGRFSGRQFSNSRSEMNVSTLELGDSALYLCASSLTGGTPHEQFFGPGTRLTVL.

The chain links TRBV5-1 to TRBJ2-1, with D tentatively TRBD2 (5 bases). The germline gives CDR1 SGHRS, CDR2 YFSETQ. Trimming left V 2 bases short and J 6 bases short, with 12 bases between. CDR3 length: 14 residues. The CDR3 sequence: CASSFSGSLNEQFF. The CDR3 nucleotides are TGCGCCAGCAGCTTCAGCGGAAGCCTCAATGAGCAGTTCTTC.

This clone was recorded a few times. V gene TRBV7-9 combines with J gene TRBJ1-4; the match to TRBD1 covers 8 bases. Germline V gene data show CDR1 as SEHNR and CDR2 as FQNEAQ (reference sequence). The CDR3 runs 15 residues. The ends lost 5 bases at V and 7 bases at J; junction bases unmatched: 9. The DNA for the CDR3 is TGTGCCAGCAGCAGTGGGACAGGCGGTCGTGAAAAACTGTTTTTT. This gives the protein CASSSGTGGREKLFF.

V gene TRBV4-1 combines with J gene TRBJ1-1; 9 nucleotides agree with TRBD1. Per germline, CDR1 MGHRA and CDR2 YSYEKL. The CDR3 has 15 residues. V was pared by 3 bases and J by 5 bases, with 7 bases of the junction left unmatched. As DNA, the CDR3 is TGCGCCAGCAGCCACCCGGGACAGGGCTCAACTGAAGCTTTCTTT. Translation: CASSHPGQGSTEAFF.

This clone was counted a single time. V usage is TRBV2 and J usage is TRBJ2-3, with 7 bases that match TRBD2. V shed 6 bases and J 5 bases; nucleotides not matched to a gene: 11. The CDR3 extends over 15 amino acids. Germline CDR1 reads SNHLY; CDR2 reads FYNNEI. CDR3 nucleotide sequence: TGTGCCAGCAGAATCGGCGGGAGTCGGGGAGATACGCAGTATTTT. Protein sequence: CASRIGGSRGDTQYF.

This clone was detected once. This chain connects TRBV14 to TRBJ2-7; D remains ambiguous. The CDR3 extends over 12 amino acids. The V gene's germline CDR1 is SGHDN and CDR2 FVKESK. V lost 0 bases, J lost 7 bases, and 7 bases lay in between. The CDR3 DNA is TGTGCCAGCAGCCAAGATAGCCGGGAGCAGTACTTC. The encoded protein is CASSQDSREQYF.

This rearrangement joins TRBV18 to TRBJ1-1; possibly TRBD1 for D (6 bases). The CDR3 is made up of 15 amino acids. Trimming cost V 3 bases and J 6 bases, with 17 bases left between them. CDR1 is KGHSH, CDR2 LQKENI, per germline. CDR3 region: CASSPLQGRTAEAFF. As DNA, the CDR3 is TGTGCCAGCTCACCTTTGCAGGGGCGAACGGCTGAAGCTTTCTTT. Full variable domain (remainder filled in from reference TRBV18 and TRBJ1-1): NAGVMQNPRHLVRRRGQEARLRCSPMKGHSHVYWYRQLPEEGLKFMVYLQKENIIDESGMPKERFSAEFPKEGPSILRIQQVVRGDSAAYFCASSPLQGRTAEAFFGQGTRLTVV.

The J gene is TRBJ1-1, the V gene TRBV28, with D hard to call. Germline V gene lookup returns CDR1 MDHEN and CDR2 SYDVKM. This CDR3 region has 16 residues. Trimming pared 5 bases from V and 5 bases from J, leaving 21 bases between. The chain's CDR3 is CASSPAGGLPKTEAFF. The DNA for the CDR3 is TGTGCCAGCAGTCCAGCGGGCGGCCTACCGAAGACTGAAGCTTTCTTT. The full variable domain, its missing parts supplied by reference TRBV28 and TRBJ1-1, is DVKVTQSSRYLVKRTGEKVFLECVQDMDHENMFWYRQDPGLGLRLIYFSYDVKMKEKGDIPEGYSVSREKKERFSLILESASTNQTSMYLCASSPAGGLPKTEAFFGQGTRLTVV.

The CDR3 nucleotides read TGTGCCAGCTCACCGACTAGCGGGAGGGACACAGATACGCAGTATTTT. This codes for CASSPTSGRDTDTQYF. This chain uses TRBV18 with TRBJ2-3; 14 bases line up with TRBD2. Germline CDR1 and CDR2: KGHSH and LQKENI. V was clipped by 3 bases and J by 2 bases; unmatched bases: 1. The CDR3 totals 16 residues.

V gene TRBV7-6 combines with J gene TRBJ2-7; a weak D match, TRBD1 (6 bases). V was pared by 5 bases and J by 4 bases, with 15 bases between. The CDR3 spans 14 residues. Per the germline V gene, CDR1 is SGHVS and CDR2 is FNYEAQ. In DNA, the CDR3 is TGTGCCAGCAGCCCGCGGACAGCAAGTTACGAGCAGTACTTC. This codes for CASSPRTASYEQYF.

The V gene is TRBV27, the J gene TRBJ2-7, with a tentative D call TRBD2 (5 bases). Germline V gene sequence: CDR1 MNHEY, CDR2 SMNVEV (reference sequence). This CDR3 has 14 residues. V lost 2 bases and J 3 bases, leaving 11 bases between the germline ends. The CDR3 spells CASSLEGLGYEQYF. The CDR3 bases are TGTGCCAGCAGTTTAGAGGGTCTAGGCTACGAGCAGTACTTC.

This chain joins TRBV19 and TRBJ1-1; D remains unclear. This CDR3 is 14 amino acids long. Trimming took off 0 bases at V and 5 bases at J, with 10 bases between the two ends. The germline gives CDR1 LNHDA, CDR2 SQIVND (reference sequence). The CDR3 here is CASSIDPAGTEAFF. CDR3 bases: TGTGCCAGTAGTATAGATCCCGCCGGGACTGAAGCTTTCTTT. The variable domain in full, completed from reference TRBV19 and TRBJ1-1, reads DGGITQSPKYLFRKEGQNVTLSCEQNLNHDAMYWYRQDPGQGLRLIYYSQIVNDFQKGDIAEGYSVSREKKESFPLTVTSAQKNPTAFYLCASSIDPAGTEAFFGQGTRLTVV.

The gene calls are TRBV11-2 and TRBJ2-2; no firm D call. Germline V gives CDR1 SGHAT, CDR2 FQNNGV. The V and J ends lost 0 bases and 1 base respectively, with 3 bases between them. CDR3 length: 14 amino acids. The CDR3 bases are TGTGCCAGCAGCTTAGAACTGAACACCGGGGAGCTGTTTTTT. This sequence encodes CASSLELNTGELFF.

This sequence joins TRBV19 and TRBJ1-3; D gene uncertain. The CDR3 covers 16 residues. The V gene's germline CDR1 is LNHDA and CDR2 SQIVND (reference sequence). V lost 6 bases and J 3 bases, leaving 18 bases between the germline ends. The CDR3 coding sequence is TGTGCCAGTAGCCCCGGAGGGTCCGGGCTTGGAAACACCATATATTTT. Amino acids: CASSPGGSGLGNTIYF.

This chain joins TRBV30 and TRBJ1-1; D ambiguous. Trimming took off 8 bases at V and 12 bases at J, with 16 bases between the two ends. This CDR3 comprises 10 residues. CDR1 and CDR2 (germline): GTSNPN, SVGIG (reference sequence). The chain's CDR3 is CALGRAPTFF. The CDR3 DNA is TGTGCCCTGGGGAGGGCGCCGACTTTCTTT.

The V call is TRBV6-5, the J call TRBJ2-2; 13 bases fit TRBD2. Germline values: CDR1 MNHEY, CDR2 SVGAGI. J lost 5 bases, V lost 0 bases, and 0 bases had no gene match. CDR3 length equals 16 residues. The CDR3 nucleotides read TGTGCCAGCAGTTACTCGGGACTAGCGGGGACCGGGGAGCTGTTTTTT. The encoded protein is CASSYSGLAGTGELFF.

V usage is TRBV18 and J usage is TRBJ2-7; TRBD1 is a possible D gene (5 bases). Trimming removed 1 base from V and 0 bases from J, with 7 bases in between. This CDR3 is 14 amino acids long. In germline, CDR1 is KGHSH, CDR2 LQKENI. The CDR3 sequence is CASSPLQDSYEQYF. DNA of the CDR3: TGTGCCAGCTCACCACTACAGGACTCCTACGAGCAGTACTTC.

This rearrangement joins TRBV5-6 to TRBJ2-2; weak D call: TRBD2 (7 bases). Germline V gives CDR1 SGHDT, CDR2 YYEEEE. Trimming stripped 5 bases from V and 2 bases from J, with 19 bases between. The CDR3 is made up of 17 amino acids. In nucleotides, the CDR3 is TGTGCCAGCAGTTACTCGGCGGGGGCTCCTAACACCGGGGAGCTGTTTTTT. Protein: CASSYSAGAPNTGELFF.

The V and J genes are TRBV7-8 and TRBJ1-5; 7 nucleotides agree with TRBD1. This CDR3 spans 16 amino acids. Trimming at V came to 1 base and at J to 3 bases, leaving 6 bases not matched to a gene. Germline lookup yields CDR1 SGHVS and CDR2 FQNEAQ. CDR3 loop: CASSLELGQNNQPQHF. In nucleotides, the CDR3 is TGTGCCAGCAGCTTAGAGTTGGGACAGAACAATCAGCCCCAGCATTTT.

The chain employs TRBV5-8 and TRBJ2-1, with D unresolved. The CDR3 loop spans 18 amino acids. Trimming cost V 4 bases and J 4 bases, with 24 bases left between them. Per germline, CDR1 SGHTS and CDR2 YDEGEE. CDR3 nucleotides: TGTGCCAGCAGCCCACTGGCCCGCAGGCTCGTTCGTTACAATGAGCAGTTCTTC. It codes for CASSPLARRLVRYNEQFF. Drawing the rest from reference TRBV5-8 and TRBJ2-1, the complete variable domain is EAGVTQSPTHLIKTRGQQATLRCSPISGHTSVYWYQQALGLGLQFLLWYDEGEERNRGNFPPRFSGRQFPNYSSELNVNALELEDSALYLCASSPLARRLVRYNEQFFGPGTRLTVL.

The rearrangement uses TRBV29-1 and TRBJ2-7; perhaps TRBD1 as D (6 bases). V lost 1 base, J lost 6 bases, and 16 bases lay in between. Germline assignment: CDR1 SQVTM and CDR2 ANQGSEA. This CDR3 has 14 amino acids. CDR3 DNA sequence: TGCAGCGTTGAAGGTGGCAGGGGTTCTAGCGAGCAGTACTTC. Amino acids: CSVEGGRGSSEQYF.

The chain combines TRBV11-3 with TRBJ2-3, with 12 bases aligning to TRBD2. The CDR3 is made up of 20 amino acids. With 5 bases clipped from V and 7 bases from J, the junction kept 22 bases outside the gene matches. Germline lookup yields CDR1 SGHNT and CDR2 YENEEA. The DNA for the CDR3 is TGTGCCAGCAGCCCCTTCAGGTTGGCACTAGCGGGAGGACAGATGCATACGCAGTATTTT. It yields the protein CASSPFRLALAGGQMHTQYF.

The chain carries TRBV6-1 and TRBJ1-4; tentatively, D is TRBD1 (5 bases). CDR3 length: 12 amino acids. Looked up from germline, CDR1 is MNHNS and CDR2 is SASEGT. V was cut by 5 bases and J by 12 bases, with 13 bases left in between. CDR3 DNA: TGTGCCAGCAGTCCTGGGGGGAGGGAACTGTTTTTT. It yields the protein CASSPGGRELFF.